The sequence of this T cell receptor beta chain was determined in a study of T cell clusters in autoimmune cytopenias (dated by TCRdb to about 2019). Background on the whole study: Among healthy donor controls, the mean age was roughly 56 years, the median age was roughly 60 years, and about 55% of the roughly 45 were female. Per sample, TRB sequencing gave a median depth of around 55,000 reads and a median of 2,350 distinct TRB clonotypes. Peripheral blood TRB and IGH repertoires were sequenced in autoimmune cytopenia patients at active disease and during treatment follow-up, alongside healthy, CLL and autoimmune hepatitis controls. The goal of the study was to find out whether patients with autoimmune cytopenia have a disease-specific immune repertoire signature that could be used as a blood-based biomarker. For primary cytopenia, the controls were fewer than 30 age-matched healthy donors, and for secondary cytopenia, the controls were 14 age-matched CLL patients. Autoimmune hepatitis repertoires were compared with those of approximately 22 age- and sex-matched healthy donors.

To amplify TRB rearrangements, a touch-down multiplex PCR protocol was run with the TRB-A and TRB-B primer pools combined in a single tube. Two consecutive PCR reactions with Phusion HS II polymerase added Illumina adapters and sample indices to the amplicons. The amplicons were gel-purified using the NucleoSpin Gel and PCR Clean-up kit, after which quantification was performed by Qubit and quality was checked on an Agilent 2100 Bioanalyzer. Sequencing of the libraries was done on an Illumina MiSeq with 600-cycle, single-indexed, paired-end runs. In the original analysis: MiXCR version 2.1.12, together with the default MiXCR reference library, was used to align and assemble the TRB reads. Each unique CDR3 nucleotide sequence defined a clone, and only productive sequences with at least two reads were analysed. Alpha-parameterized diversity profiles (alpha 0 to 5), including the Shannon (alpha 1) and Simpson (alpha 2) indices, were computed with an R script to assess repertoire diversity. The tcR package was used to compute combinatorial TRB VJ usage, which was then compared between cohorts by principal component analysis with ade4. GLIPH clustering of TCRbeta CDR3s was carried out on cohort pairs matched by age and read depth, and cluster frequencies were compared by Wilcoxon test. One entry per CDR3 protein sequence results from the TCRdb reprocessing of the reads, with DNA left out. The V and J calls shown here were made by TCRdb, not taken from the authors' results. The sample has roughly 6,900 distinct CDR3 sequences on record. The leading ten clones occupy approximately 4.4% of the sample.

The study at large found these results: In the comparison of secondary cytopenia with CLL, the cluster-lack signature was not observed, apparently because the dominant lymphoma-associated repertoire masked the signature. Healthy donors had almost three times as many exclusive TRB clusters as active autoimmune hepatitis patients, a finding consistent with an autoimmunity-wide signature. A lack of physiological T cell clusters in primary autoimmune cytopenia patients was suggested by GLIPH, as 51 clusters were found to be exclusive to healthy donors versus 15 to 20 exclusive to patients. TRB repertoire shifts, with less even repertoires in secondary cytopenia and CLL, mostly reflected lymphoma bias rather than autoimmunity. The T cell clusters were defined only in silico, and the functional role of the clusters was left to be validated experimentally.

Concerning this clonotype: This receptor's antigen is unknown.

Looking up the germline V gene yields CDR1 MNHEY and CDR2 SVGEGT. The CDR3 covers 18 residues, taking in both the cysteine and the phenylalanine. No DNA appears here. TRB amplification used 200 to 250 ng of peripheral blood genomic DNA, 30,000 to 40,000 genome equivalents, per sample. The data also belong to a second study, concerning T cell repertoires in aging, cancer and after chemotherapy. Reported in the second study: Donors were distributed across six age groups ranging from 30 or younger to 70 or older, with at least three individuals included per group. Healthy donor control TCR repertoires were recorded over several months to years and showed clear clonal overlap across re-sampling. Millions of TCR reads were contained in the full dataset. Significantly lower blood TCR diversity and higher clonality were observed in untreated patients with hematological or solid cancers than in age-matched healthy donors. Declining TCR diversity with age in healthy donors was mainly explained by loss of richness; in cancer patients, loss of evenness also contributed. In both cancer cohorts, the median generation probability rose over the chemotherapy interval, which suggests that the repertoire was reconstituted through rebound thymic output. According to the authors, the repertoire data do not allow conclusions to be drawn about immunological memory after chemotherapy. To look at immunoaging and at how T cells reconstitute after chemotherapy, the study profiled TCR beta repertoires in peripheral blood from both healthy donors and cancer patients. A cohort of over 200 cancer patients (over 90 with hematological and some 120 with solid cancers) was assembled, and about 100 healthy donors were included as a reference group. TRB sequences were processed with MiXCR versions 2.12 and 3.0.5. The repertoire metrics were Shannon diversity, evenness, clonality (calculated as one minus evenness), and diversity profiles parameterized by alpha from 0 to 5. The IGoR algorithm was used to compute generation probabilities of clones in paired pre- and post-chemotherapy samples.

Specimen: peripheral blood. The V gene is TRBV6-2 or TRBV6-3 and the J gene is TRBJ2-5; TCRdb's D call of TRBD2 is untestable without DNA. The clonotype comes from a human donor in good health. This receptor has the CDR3 CASSYSTSGRPRGETQYF.